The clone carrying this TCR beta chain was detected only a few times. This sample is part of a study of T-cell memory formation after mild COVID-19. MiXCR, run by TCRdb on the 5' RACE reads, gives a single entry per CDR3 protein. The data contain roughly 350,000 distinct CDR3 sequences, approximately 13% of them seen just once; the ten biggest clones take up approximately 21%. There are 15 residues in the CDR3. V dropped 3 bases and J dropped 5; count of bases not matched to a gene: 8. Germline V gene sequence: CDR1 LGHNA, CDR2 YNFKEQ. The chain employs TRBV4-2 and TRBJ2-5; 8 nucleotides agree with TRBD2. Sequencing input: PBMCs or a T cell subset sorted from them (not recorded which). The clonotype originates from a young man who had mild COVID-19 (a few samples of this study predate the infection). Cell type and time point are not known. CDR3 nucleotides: TGTGCCAGCAGCCACCCAGGAGCGGGGGTGGAGACCCAGTACTTC. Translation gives CASSHPGAGVETQYF.